This T cell receptor (beta chain) was profiled in a study of shared T cell receptors in the human thymus. Trimming cost V 2 bases and J 3 bases; bases outside gene matches: 5. CDR3 size: 15 residues. Germline assignment: CDR1 MNHNS and CDR2 SASEGT. A single count supports this clone. Libraries were prepared by immunoSEQ multiplex PCR; TCRdb keeps only in-frame clonotypes and omits some of them. The table lists almost 550,000 clones, around 78% of them singletons. The same data also contributed to another study, on human thymus T cells. That source adds: Healthy Finnish infants undergoing corrective surgery for congenital heart defects were used as donors. Repertoires sampled from thymus and blood appeared biased in V and J gene usage. Unrelated people showed highly overlapping thymic repertoires, related research reported.

The genes are TRBV6-1 and TRBJ2-5, with 8 bases lining up with TRBD2. Input material: thymocytes. This TCR was recovered from a boy in the first two years of life with a congenital heart defect. CDR3 coding DNA: TGTGCCAGCAGTGAACTACTACTAGCGGAAGAGACCCAGTACTTC. It yields the protein CASSELLLAEETQYF.